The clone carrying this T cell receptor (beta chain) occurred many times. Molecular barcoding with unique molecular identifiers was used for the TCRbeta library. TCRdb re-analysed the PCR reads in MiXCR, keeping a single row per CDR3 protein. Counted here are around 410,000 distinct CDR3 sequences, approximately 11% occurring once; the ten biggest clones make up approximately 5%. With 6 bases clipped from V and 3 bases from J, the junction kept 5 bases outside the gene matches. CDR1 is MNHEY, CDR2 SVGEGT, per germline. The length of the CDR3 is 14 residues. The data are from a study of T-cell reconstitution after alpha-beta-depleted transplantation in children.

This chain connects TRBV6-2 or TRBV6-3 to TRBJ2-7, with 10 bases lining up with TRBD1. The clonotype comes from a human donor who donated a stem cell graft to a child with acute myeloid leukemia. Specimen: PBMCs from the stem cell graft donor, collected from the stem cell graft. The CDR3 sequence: CASSPGTGDYEQYF. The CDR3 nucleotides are TGTGCCAGCAGCCCCGGGACAGGGGACTACGAGCAGTACTTC.